The 5 T cell receptor beta chains in this list originate from one sample, sequenced in a study of cytomegalovirus exposure and HLA in healthy donors. The PCR made use of 60 Vbeta and 13 Jbeta primers. TCRdb's copy holds only in-frame clones and misses some; the assay was immunoSEQ multiplex PCR. The table has tens of thousands of clones, 70% to 80% seen once. The specimen was PBMCs. The receptors shown here come from a woman aged 60 to 75 in good health and CMV-seropositive.

CDR3 protein: CASSTYEQYF. CDR3 sequence (DNA): TGTGCCAGCAGTACCTACGAGCAGTACTTC. V usage is TRBV28 and J usage is TRBJ2-5; no clear D gene. Gene TRBJ2-7 matches the end of the DNA better, so the J call may be wrong. This CDR3 has 10 residues. Germline V gene data show CDR1 as MDHEN and CDR2 as SYDVKM.

This clone was detected only a few times. The chain links TRBV2 to TRBJ2-5, with 14 bases that match TRBD2. V lost 1 base and J lost 3; bases outside the gene matches: 4. CDR3 size: 17 residues. CDR1 and CDR2 from the germline V gene are SNHLY and FYNNEI. As DNA, the CDR3 is TGTGCCAGCAGTGAAGGGAAGGGACTAGCGGGGGAAGAGACCCAGTACTTC. It codes for CASSEGKGLAGEETQYF.

The sample holds a few counts of this clone. The chain recombines TRBV28 with TRBJ1-1, with D perhaps matching TRBD1 (5 bases). This CDR3 contains 17 residues. The germline V gene encodes CDR1 MDHEN and CDR2 SYDVKM. The V and J ends lost 1 base and 5 bases respectively, with 20 bases between them. The CDR3 DNA sequence: TGTGCCAGCAGTTTATCGGGGAGGGCCGGCGGGGGGACTGAAGCTTTCTTT. It specifies CASSLSGRAGGGTEAFF.

This clone occurred once. The gene calls are TRBV10-3 and TRBJ1-2; D possibly corresponds to TRBD1 (5 bases). There are 18 residues in the CDR3. CDR1 is ENHRY and CDR2 is SYGVKD in the germline V gene. Between the trimmed V and J ends, which lost 3 bases and 8 bases, there was a span of 28 bases. The CDR3 here is CAISEGEVYSTVYGGYTF. The CDR3 region has the DNA TGTGCCATCAGTGAAGGGGAAGTTTACAGCACCGTCTATGGCGGCTACACCTTC.

The chain carries TRBV19 and TRBJ1-5; TRBD1 might be the D (6 bases). The CDR3 totals 14 residues. Trimming removed 5 bases from V and 2 bases from J, with 10 bases in between. CDR1 is LNHDA and CDR2 is SQIVND in the germline V gene (reference sequence). CDR3 residues: CASSETGRNQPQHF. In nucleotides, the CDR3 is TGTGCCAGTAGTGAGACAGGCCGCAATCAGCCCCAGCATTTT.